This T cell receptor (beta chain) was sequenced during a study of cytomegalovirus exposure and HLA in healthy donors. Use of 60 Vbeta and 13 Jbeta primers characterized the PCR. Clones were read by immunoSEQ multiplex PCR, and TCRdb kept only the in-frame ones, dropping some. The sample carries under 250,000 clones, 65% to 90% recorded once. On this clone: Its antigen is undetermined.

The ends lost 5 bases at V and 0 bases at J; junction bases unmatched: 7. CDR3 length: 15 amino acids. Germline V gives CDR1 SQVTM, CDR2 ANQGSEA. Study results and limitations: What a later analysis reportedly showed was that an Asian-associated ancestry cluster had fewer N-insertions than the roughly 700-donor mean. The classifier reportedly diagnosed cytomegalovirus status with high specificity and sensitivity. Follow-up analysis later connected one missense variant in DCLRE1C with trimming of TCR beta V- and J-genes. Per a later analysis, approximately 16,000 TCR beta sequences showed association with HLA alleles at 0.05 false discovery rate.

V gene TRBV29-1 combines with J gene TRBJ2-7, with 10 nucleotides matching TRBD2. Source material: PBMCs. The TCR sequence derives from a woman aged 50 to 60 in good health and CMV-seronegative. The CDR3 loop is CSVLKLAGLSYEQYF. The CDR3 DNA is TGCAGCGTTCTCAAACTAGCGGGACTCTCCTACGAGCAGTACTTC.